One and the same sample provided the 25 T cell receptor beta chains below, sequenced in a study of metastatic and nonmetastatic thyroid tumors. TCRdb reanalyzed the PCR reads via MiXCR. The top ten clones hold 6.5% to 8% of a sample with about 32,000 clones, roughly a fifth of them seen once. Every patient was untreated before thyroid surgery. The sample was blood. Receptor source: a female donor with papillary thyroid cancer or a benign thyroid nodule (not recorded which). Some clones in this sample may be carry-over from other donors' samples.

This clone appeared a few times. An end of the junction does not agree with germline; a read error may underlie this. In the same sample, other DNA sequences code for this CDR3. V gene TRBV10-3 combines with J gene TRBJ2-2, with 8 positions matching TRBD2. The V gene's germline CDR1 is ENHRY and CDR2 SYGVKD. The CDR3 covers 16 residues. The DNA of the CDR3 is TGCGCCATCAGTGAGACGGCGGGGGGCATAACCGGTGAGCTGTTTTTT. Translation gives CAISETAGGITGELFF.

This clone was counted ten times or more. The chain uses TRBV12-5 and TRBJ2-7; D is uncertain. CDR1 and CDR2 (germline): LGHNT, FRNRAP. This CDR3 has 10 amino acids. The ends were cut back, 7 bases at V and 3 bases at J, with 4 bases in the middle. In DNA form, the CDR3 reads TGTGCTAGTGCCCGCTACGAGCAGTACTTC. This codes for CASARYEQYF.

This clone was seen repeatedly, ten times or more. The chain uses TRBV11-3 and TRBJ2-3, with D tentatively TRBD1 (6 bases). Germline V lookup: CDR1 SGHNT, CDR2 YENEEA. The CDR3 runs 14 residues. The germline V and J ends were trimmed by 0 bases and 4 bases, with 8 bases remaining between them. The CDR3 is CASSLETGSDTQYF. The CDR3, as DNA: TGTGCCAGCAGCTTAGAAACAGGGTCAGATACGCAGTATTTT. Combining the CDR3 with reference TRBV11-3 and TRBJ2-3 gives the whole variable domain EAGVVQSPRYKIIEKKQPVAFWCNPISGHNTLYWYLQNLGQGPELLIRYENEEAVDDSQLPKDRFSAERLKGVDSTLKIQPAELGDSAVYLCASSLETGSDTQYFGPGTRLTVL.

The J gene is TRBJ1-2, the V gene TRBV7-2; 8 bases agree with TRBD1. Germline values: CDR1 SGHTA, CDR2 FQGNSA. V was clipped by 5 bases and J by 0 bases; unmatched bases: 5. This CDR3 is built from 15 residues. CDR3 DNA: TGTGCCAGCAGCCATAGACAGGGGACTAACTATGGCTACACCTTC. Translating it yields CASSHRQGTNYGYTF.

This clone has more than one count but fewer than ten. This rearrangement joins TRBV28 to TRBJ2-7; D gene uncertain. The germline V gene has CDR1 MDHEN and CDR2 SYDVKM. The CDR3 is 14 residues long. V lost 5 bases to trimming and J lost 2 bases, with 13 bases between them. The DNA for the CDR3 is TGTGCCAGCAGTCCGCTCGGTCAAACCTACGAGCAGTACTTC. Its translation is CASSPLGQTYEQYF.

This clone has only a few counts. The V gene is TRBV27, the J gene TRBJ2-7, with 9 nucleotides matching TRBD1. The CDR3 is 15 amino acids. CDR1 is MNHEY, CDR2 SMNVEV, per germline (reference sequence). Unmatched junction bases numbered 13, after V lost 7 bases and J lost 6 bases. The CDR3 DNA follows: TGTGCCAGCAACCCCACCGGGACAGGGAGATCCGAGCAGTACTTC. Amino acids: CASNPTGTGRSEQYF.

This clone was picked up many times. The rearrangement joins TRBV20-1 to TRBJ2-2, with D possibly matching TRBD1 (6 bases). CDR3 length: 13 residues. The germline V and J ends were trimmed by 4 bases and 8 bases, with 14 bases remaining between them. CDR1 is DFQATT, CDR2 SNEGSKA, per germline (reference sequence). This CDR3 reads CSANSGVLGELFF. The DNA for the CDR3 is TGCAGTGCTAATTCAGGGGTTCTGGGGGAGCTGTTTTTT.

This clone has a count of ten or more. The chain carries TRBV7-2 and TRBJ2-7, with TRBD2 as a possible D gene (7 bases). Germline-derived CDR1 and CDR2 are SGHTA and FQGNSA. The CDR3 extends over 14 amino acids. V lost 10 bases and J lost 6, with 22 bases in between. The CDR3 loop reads CAIPGGGTNLEQYF. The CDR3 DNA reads TGTGCCATCCCGGGGGGCGGGACCAACCTCGAGCAGTACTTC. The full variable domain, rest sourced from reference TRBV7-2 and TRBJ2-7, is GAGVSQSPSNKVTEKGKDVELRCDPISGHTALYWYRQSLGQGLEFLIYFQGNSAPDKSGLPSDRFSAERTGGSVSTLTIQRTQQEDSAVYLCAIPGGGTNLEQYFGPGTRLTVT.

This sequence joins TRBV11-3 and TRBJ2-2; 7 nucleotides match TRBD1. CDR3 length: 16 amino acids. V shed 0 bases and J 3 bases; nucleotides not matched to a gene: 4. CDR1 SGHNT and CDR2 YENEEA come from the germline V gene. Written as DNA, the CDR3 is TGTGCCAGCAGCTTAGATCAGGGGACAGACACCGGGGAGCTGTTTTTT. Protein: CASSLDQGTDTGELFF.

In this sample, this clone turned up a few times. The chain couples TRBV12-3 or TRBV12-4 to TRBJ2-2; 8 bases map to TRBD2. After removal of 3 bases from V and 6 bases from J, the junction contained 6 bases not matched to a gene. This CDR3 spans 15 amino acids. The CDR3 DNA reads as TGTGCCAGCAGTTTCTCAGCGGGAGAGGCCGGGGAGCTGTTTTTT. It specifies CASSFSAGEAGELFF.

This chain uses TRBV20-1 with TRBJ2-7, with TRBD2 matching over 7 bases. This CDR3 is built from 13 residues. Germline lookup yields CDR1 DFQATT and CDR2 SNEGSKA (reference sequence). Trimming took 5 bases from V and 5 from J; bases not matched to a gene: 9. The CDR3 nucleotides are TGCAGTGCTGACCGACGAGCGGGGAACGAGCAGTACTTC. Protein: CSADRRAGNEQYF.

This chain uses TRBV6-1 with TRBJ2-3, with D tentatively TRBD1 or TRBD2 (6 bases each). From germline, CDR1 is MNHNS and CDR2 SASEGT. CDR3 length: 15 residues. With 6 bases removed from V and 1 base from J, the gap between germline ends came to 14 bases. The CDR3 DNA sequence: TGTGCCAGCAGGGTACAGGAGGGGGGCACAGATACGCAGTATTTT. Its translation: CASRVQEGGTDTQYF.

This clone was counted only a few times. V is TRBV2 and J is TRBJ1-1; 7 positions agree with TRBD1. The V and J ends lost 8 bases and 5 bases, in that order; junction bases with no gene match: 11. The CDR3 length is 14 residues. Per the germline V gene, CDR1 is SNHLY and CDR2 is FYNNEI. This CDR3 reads CASHYQGGKTEAFF. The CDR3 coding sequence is TGTGCCAGCCATTATCAGGGGGGAAAAACTGAAGCTTTCTTT.

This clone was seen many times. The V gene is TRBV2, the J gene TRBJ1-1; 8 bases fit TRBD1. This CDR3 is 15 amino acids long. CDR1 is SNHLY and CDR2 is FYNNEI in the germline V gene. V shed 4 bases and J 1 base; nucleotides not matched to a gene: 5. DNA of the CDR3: TGTGCCAGCAGTGTCCAGGGGGCGGGGAACACTGAAGCTTTCTTT. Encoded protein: CASSVQGAGNTEAFF.

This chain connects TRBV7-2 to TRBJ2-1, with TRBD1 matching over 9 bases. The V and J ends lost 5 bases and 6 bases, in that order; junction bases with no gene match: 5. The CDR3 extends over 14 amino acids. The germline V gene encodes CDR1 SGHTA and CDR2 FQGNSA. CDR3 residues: CASSRDRDPNEQFF. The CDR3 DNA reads TGTGCCAGCAGCCGGGACAGGGATCCCAATGAGCAGTTCTTC.

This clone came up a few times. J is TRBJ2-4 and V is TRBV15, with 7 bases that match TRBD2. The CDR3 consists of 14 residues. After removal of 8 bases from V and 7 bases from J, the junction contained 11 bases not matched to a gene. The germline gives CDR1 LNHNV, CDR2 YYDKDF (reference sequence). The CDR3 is CATSKGEGRNIQYF. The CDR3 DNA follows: TGTGCCACCTCCAAAGGGGAGGGTCGGAACATTCAGTACTTC.

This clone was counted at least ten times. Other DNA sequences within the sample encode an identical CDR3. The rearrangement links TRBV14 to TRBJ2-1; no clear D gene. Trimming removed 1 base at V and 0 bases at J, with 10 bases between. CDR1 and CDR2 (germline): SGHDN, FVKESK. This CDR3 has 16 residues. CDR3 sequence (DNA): TGTGCCAGCAGCCAAGTTAGAAGATTCTCCTACAATGAGCAGTTCTTC. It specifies CASSQVRRFSYNEQFF.

The CDR3 DNA reads as TGTGCCAGCCGCATTAGCGGGGATACGCAGTATTTT. Translated: CASRISGDTQYF. This chain uses TRBV19 with TRBJ2-3, with TRBD2 matching 7 bases. Germline CDR1 LNHDA, CDR2 SQIVND (reference sequence). V shed 9 bases and J 6 bases; nucleotides not matched to a gene: 6. The CDR3 extends over 12 amino acids.

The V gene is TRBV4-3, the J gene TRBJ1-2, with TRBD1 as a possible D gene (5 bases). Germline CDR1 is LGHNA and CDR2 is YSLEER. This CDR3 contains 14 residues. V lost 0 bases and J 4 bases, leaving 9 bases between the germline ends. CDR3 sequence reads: CASSQDLGVYGYTF. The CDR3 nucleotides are TGCGCCAGCAGCCAAGATCTGGGGGTCTATGGCTACACCTTC.

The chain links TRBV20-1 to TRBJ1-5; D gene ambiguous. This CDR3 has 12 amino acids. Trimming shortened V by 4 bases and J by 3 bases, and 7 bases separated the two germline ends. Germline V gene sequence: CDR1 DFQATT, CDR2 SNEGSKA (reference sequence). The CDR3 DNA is TGCAGTGCTAAACTCCCCAATCAGCCCCAGCATTTT. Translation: CSAKLPNQPQHF.

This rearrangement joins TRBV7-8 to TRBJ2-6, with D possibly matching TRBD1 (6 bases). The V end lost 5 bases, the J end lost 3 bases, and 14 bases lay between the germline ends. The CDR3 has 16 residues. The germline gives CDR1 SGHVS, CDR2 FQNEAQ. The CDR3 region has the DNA TGTGCCAGCAGCCCCTGGGACATGTATGGGGCCAACGTCCTGACTTTC. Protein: CASSPWDMYGANVLTF.

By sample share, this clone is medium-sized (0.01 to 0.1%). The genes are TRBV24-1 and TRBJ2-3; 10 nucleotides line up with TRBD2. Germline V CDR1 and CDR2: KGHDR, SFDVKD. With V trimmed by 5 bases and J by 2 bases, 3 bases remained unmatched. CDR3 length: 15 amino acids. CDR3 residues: CATSVTSGFTDTQYF. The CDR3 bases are TGTGCCACCAGTGTGACTAGCGGGTTCACAGATACGCAGTATTTT.

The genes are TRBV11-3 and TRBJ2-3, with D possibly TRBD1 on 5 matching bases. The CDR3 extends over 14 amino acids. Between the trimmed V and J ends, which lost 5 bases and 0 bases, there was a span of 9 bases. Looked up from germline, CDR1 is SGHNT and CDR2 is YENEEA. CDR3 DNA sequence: TGTGCCAGCAGCCCGACAGCTAGCACAGATACGCAGTATTTT. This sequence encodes CASSPTASTDTQYF.

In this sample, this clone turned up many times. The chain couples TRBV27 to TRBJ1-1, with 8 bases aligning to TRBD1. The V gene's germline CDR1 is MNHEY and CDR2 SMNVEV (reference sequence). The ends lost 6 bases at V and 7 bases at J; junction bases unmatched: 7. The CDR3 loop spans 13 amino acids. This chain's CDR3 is CASSPGQGGEAFF. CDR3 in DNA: TGTGCCAGCAGCCCTGGACAGGGTGGTGAAGCTTTCTTT.

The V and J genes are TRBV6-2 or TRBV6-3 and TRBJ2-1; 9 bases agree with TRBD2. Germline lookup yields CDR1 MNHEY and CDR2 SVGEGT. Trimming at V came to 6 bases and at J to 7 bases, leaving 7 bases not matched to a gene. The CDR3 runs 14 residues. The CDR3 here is CASRGAREGNEQFF. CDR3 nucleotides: TGTGCCAGCAGAGGGGCGCGGGAGGGGAATGAGCAGTTCTTC.